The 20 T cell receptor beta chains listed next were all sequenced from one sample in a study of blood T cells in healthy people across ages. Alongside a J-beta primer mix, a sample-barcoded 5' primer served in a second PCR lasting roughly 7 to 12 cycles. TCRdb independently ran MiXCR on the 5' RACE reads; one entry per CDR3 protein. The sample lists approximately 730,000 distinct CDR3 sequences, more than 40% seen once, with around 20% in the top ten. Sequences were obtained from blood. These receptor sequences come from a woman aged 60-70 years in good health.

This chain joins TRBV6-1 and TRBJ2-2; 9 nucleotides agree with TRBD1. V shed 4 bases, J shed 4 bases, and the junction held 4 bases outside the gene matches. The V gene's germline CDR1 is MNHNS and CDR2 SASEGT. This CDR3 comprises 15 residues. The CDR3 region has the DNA TGTGCCAGCAGTGTGGGACAGGGCCTCACCGGGGAGCTGTTTTTT. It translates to CASSVGQGLTGELFF.

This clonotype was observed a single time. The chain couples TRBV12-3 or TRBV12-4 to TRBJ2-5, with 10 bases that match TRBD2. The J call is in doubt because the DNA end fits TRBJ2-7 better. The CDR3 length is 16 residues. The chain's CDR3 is CASTIRPSGRGYEQYF. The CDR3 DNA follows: TGTGCCAGCACCATACGCCCCAGCGGGAGGGGATACGAGCAGTACTTC.

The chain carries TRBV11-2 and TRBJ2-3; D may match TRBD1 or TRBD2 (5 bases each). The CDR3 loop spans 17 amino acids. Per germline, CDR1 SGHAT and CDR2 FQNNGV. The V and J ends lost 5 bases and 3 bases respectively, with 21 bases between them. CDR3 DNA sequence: TGTGCCAGCAGCCTCAGGGAGCCCACACCCGGGACAGATACGCAGTATTTT. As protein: CASSLREPTPGTDTQYF.

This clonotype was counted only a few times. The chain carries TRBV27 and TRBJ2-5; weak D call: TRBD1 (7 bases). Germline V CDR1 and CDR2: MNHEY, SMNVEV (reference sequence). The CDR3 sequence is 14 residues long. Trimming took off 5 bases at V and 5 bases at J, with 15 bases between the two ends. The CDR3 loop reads CASSVRAGGETQYF. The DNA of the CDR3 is TGTGCCAGCAGTGTGCGGGCAGGGGGGGAGACCCAGTACTTC.

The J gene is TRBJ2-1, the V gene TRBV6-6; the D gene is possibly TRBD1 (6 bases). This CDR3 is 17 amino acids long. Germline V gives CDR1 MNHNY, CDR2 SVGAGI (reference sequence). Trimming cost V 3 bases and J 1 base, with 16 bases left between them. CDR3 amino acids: CASSYAWDNPSYNEQFF. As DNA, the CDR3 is TGTGCCAGCAGTTATGCGTGGGACAACCCGTCCTACAATGAGCAGTTCTTC.

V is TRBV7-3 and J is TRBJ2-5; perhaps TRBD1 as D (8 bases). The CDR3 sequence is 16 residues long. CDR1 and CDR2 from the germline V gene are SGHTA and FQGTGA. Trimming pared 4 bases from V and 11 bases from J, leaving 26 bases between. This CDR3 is CASSSRTSQGGNEQYF. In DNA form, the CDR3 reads TGTGCCAGCAGCTCTCGCACATCACAGGGGGGGAATGAGCAGTACTTC.

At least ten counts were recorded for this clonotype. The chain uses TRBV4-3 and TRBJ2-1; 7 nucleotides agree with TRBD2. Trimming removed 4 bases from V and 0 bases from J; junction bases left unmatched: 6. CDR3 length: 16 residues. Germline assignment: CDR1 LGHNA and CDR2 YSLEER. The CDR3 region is CASSRTSAVSYNEQFF. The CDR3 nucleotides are TGCGCCAGCAGCCGAACTAGCGCTGTCTCCTACAATGAGCAGTTCTTC.

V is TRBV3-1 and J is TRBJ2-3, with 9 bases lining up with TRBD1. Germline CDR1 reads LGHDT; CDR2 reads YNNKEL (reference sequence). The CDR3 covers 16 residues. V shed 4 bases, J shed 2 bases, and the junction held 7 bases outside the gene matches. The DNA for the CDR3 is TGTGCCAGCAGCCCCAGGGACAGGGAAATCACAGATACGCAGTATTTT. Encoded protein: CASSPRDREITDTQYF.

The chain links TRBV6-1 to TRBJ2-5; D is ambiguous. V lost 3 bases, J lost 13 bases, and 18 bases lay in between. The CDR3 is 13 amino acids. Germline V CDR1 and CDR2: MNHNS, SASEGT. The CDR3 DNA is TGTGCCAGCAGTGAGCCCGAAAGCCGAGTAACGTACTTC. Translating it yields CASSEPESRVTYF.

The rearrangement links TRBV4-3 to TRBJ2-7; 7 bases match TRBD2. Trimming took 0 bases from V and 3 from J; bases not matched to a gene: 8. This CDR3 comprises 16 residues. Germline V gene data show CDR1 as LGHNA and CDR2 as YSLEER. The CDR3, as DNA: TGCGCCAGCAGCCAAGATACGAGCGGGACTGTCTACGAGCAGTACTTC. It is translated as CASSQDTSGTVYEQYF.

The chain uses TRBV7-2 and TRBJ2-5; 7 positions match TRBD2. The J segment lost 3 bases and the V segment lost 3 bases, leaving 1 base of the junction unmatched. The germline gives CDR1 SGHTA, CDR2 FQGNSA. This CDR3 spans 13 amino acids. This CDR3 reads CASSFLAEETQYF. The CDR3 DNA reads TGTGCCAGCAGCTTCCTAGCGGAAGAGACCCAGTACTTC.

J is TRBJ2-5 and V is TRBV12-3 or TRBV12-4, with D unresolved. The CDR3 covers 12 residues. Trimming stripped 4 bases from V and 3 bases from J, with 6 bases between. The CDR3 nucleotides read TGTGCCAGCAGTTGGTCGGAAGAGACCCAGTACTTC. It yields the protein CASSWSEETQYF.

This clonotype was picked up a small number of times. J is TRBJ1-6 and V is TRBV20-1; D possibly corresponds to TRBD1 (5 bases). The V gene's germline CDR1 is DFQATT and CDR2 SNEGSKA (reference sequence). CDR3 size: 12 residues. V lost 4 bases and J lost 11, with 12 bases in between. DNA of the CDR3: TGCAGTGCTAAAGACTTAGGGGCACCCCTCCACTTT. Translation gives CSAKDLGAPLHF.

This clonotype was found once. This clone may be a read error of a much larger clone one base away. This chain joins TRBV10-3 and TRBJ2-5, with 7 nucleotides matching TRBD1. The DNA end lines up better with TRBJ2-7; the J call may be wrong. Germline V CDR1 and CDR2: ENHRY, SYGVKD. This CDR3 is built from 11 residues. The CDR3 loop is CASNQGDEQYF. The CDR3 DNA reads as TGTGCCAGCAACCAGGGGGACGAGCAGTACTTC.

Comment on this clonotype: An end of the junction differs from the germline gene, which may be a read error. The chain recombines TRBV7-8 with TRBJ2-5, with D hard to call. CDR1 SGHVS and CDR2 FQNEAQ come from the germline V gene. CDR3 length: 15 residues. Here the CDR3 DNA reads TGTGCCAGCAGCTTAATTGAACTCAACCAGGAGACCCAGTACTTC. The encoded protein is CASSLIELNQETQYF.

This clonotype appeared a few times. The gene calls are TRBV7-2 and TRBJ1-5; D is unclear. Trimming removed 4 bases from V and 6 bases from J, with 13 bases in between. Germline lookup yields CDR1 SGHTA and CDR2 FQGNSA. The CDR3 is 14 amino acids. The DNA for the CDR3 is TGTGCCAGCAGCTCGAACACCGTTGGTCAGCCCCAGCATTTT. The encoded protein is CASSSNTVGQPQHF.

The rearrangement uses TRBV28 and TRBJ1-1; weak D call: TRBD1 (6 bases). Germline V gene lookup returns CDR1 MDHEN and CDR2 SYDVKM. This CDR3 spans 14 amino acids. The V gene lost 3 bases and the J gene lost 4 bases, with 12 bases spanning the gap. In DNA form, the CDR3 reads TGTGCCAGCAGTTTGCGACAGGAGAGCACTGAAGCTTTCTTT. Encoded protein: CASSLRQESTEAFF.

The CDR3, as DNA: TGCAGTGTCTACCCTGCTAGCGGAGGTAATGAGCAGTTCTTC. It encodes CSVYPASGGNEQFF. The V call is TRBV20-1, the J call TRBJ2-1, with TRBD2 matching 7 bases. The length of the CDR3 is 14 residues. V shed 7 bases, J shed 7 bases, and the junction held 13 bases outside the gene matches. The germline gives CDR1 DFQATT, CDR2 SNEGSKA (reference sequence).

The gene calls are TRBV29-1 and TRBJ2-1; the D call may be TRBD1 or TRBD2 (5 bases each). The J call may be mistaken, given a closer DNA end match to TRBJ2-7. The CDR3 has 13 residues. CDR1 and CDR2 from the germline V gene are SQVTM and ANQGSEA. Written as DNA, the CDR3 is TGCAGCGTTGTCGGGGACCCCTACAATGAGCAGTACTTC. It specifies CSVVGDPYNEQYF.

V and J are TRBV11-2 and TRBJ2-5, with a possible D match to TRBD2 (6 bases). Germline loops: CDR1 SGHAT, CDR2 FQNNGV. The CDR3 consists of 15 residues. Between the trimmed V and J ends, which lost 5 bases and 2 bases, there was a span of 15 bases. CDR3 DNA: TGTGCCAGCAGCCCCCTTAGGGCGGGACAAGAGACCCAGTACTTC. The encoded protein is CASSPLRAGQETQYF.